This T cell receptor (beta chain) stems from a study of T cells in Graves' hyperthyroidism and ophthalmopathy. Germline V gene sequence: CDR1 SEHNR, CDR2 FQNEAQ (reference sequence). The CDR3 runs 16 residues. After removal of 0 bases from V and 5 bases from J, the junction contained 6 bases not matched to a gene. The source material, RNA transcripts, was used to amplify TCR beta CDR3 regions. Initially, a first-round RT-PCR of the TCR CDR3 employed the HTBI primer set. TCRdb used MiXCR to reprocess the multiplex PCR reads, holding one entry per CDR3 protein. In the table there are about 420,000 distinct CDR3 sequences, roughly 13% of which are singletons.

This rearrangement joins TRBV7-9 to TRBJ2-2; 7 bases align to TRBD2. The clonotype was recovered from a woman aged 18-29 years with Graves' hyperthyroidism. The sequenced sample consisted of blood. CDR3 bases: TGTGCCAGCAGCTTAGCCCCGGGAGGAGGAACCGGGGAGCTGTTTTTT. Translated: CASSLAPGGGTGELFF.